Following are 12 T cell receptor beta chains from one sample sequenced in a study of T cell repertoires in aging, cancer and after chemotherapy. Rearranged V-D-J TRB sequences were amplified with a mixed TRB-A/B primer pool. MiXCR, run by TCRdb on the multiplex PCR reads, gives a single entry per CDR3 protein. The data show thousands of distinct CDR3 sequences, with less than 40% seen just once and 4.5% to 5% held by the top ten. The template was genomic DNA from peripheral blood, not RNA. Sequenced: blood. The receptor source for this set is a human donor in good health.

In this sample, this clonotype turned up a few times. The V gene is TRBV6-4, the J gene TRBJ2-2, with 9 bases lining up with TRBD2. Unmatched junction bases numbered 6, after V lost 2 bases and J lost 2 bases. The CDR3 covers 17 residues. Per the germline V gene, CDR1 is MRHNA and CDR2 is SNTAGT. The CDR3 region has the DNA TGTGCCAGCAGTGACGAACTAGCGGGTGCTAACACCGGGGAGCTGTTTTTT. It yields the protein CASSDELAGANTGELFF.

This clonotype was detected a few times. The chain employs TRBV24-1 and TRBJ2-1; 10 bases fit TRBD2. This CDR3 region has 17 residues. CDR1 is KGHDR, CDR2 SFDVKD, per germline. J was trimmed by 9 bases and V by 3 bases; bases with no gene match: 13. The CDR3 sequence is CATSDRRASGSKGEQFF. CDR3 DNA sequence: TGTGCCACCAGTGATAGGAGGGCTAGCGGGAGTAAGGGTGAGCAGTTCTTC.

The CDR3 reads CASSFVIKSTGELFF. The CDR3 DNA is TGTGCCAGCAGCTTCGTTATTAAGAGCACCGGGGAGCTGTTTTTT. This rearrangement joins TRBV7-6 to TRBJ2-2; D not certain. There are 15 residues in the CDR3. Trimming left V 3 bases short and J 4 bases short, with 12 bases between. CDR1 SGHVS and CDR2 FNYEAQ come from the germline V gene.

In its sample, this clonotype was seen a few times. The chain combines TRBV19 with TRBJ1-6, with a possible D match to TRBD1 (6 bases). V was pared by 9 bases and J by 8 bases, with 17 bases between. Germline V gene lookup returns CDR1 LNHDA and CDR2 SQIVND (reference sequence). The CDR3 is 14 residues long. The CDR3 sequence is CASQTGLDYSPLHF. In DNA form, the CDR3 reads TGTGCCAGCCAAACAGGGCTAGACTATTCACCCCTCCACTTT.

The chain couples TRBV5-6 to TRBJ2-1; 11 positions match TRBD2. The CDR3 extends over 15 amino acids. The V gene end was trimmed by 6 bases and the J gene end by 7 bases; junction bases not matched to a gene: 9. Per germline, CDR1 SGHDT and CDR2 YYEEEE. The CDR3 reads CASTSGTSGYNEQFF. CDR3 bases: TGTGCCAGCACGTCCGGGACTAGCGGCTATAATGAGCAGTTCTTC. Full variable domain (missing parts from reference TRBV5-6 and TRBJ2-1): DAGVTQSPTHLIKTRGQQVTLRCSPKSGHDTVSWYQQALGQGPQFIFQYYEEEERQRGNFPDRFSGHQFPNYSSELNVNALLLGDSALYLCASTSGTSGYNEQFFGPGTRLTVL.

The V call is TRBV15, the J call TRBJ2-2; D unclear. This CDR3 is built from 12 residues. Trimming took off 1 base at V and 6 bases at J, with 3 bases between the two ends. The germline gives CDR1 LNHNV, CDR2 YYDKDF (reference sequence). The CDR3 sequence: CATSRGPGELFF. For the CDR3, the DNA is TGTGCCACCAGCAGAGGTCCCGGGGAGCTGTTTTTT. Supplemented by reference TRBV15 and TRBJ2-2, the full variable domain reads DAMVIQNPRYQVTQFGKPVTLSCSQTLNHNVMYWYQQKSSQAPKLLFHYYDKDFNNEADTPDNFQSRRPNTSFCFLDIRSPGLGDTAMYLCATSRGPGELFFGEGSRLTVL.

This clonotype has just a few counts. The chain employs TRBV6-6 and TRBJ2-7, with no clear D. V was cut by 4 bases and J by 2 bases, with 9 bases left in between. The CDR3 sequence is 13 residues long. Germline lookup yields CDR1 MNHNY and CDR2 SVGAGI (reference sequence). The CDR3 sequence: CASSSGRTYEQYF. CDR3 coding DNA: TGTGCCAGCAGTTCCGGCAGGACCTACGAGCAGTACTTC.

The rearrangement joins TRBV5-4 to TRBJ1-3; TRBD1 agrees at 9 bases. The germline gives CDR1 SGHNT, CDR2 YYREEE (reference sequence). This CDR3 is 15 amino acids long. The junction had 4 bases not matched to a gene; V was cut back by 4 bases and J by 2 bases. For the CDR3, the DNA is TGTGCCAGCAGCCTCGGGACAGGGACTGGAAACACCATATATTTT. It codes for CASSLGTGTGNTIYF.

This clonotype was found a few times. The chain is built from TRBV27 and TRBJ1-2; 9 bases align to TRBD1. CDR3 length: 14 amino acids. V lost 1 base and J lost 8; bases outside the gene matches: 5. CDR1 MNHEY and CDR2 SMNVEV come from the germline V gene (reference sequence). The CDR3 coding sequence is TGTGCCAGCAGTTTATTACAGGGGGCACGGGGCTACACCTTC. It yields the protein CASSLLQGARGYTF.

The genes are TRBV6-2 or TRBV6-3 and TRBJ1-6; no clear D gene. The CDR3 contains 15 residues. Trimming pared 7 bases from V and 7 bases from J, leaving 17 bases between. Germline-derived CDR1 and CDR2 are MNHEY and SVGEGT. The CDR3: CASTSRGQFNSPLHF. The CDR3 nucleotides read TGTGCCAGCACCTCAAGAGGGCAGTTCAATTCACCCCTCCACTTT.

This clonotype has only a few counts. The J gene is TRBJ1-6, the V gene TRBV6-1, with 12 nucleotides matching TRBD1. V lost 6 bases, J lost 8 bases, and 8 bases stayed unmatched. The CDR3 length is 16 residues. CDR1 is MNHNS and CDR2 is SASEGT in the germline V gene. Written as DNA, the CDR3 is TGTGCCAGCAGGTTCGGGACAGGGGGCTCGGATTCACCCCTCCACTTT. Translating gives CASRFGTGGSDSPLHF.

The genes are TRBV24-1 and TRBJ2-1; TRBD2 agrees at 15 bases. Looked up from germline, CDR1 is KGHDR and CDR2 is SFDVKD. This CDR3 region has 18 residues. The V gene end was trimmed by 1 base and the J gene end by 8 bases; junction bases not matched to a gene: 8. CDR3 sequence: CATSDLEVWTSGRDEQFF. In DNA, the CDR3 is TGTGCCACCAGTGATTTAGAGGTTTGGACTAGCGGGAGGGATGAGCAGTTCTTC.